The T cell receptor beta chain under discussion was sequenced for a study of identical twins. Regarding the study as a whole: While abundant cord blood beta clonotypes carried fewer insertions, memory repertoires showed no such pattern. Excess sharing by twins proved weaker in beta out-of-frame sequences.

The sample holds a few counts of this clonotype. Its specificity is unknown. The CDR3 has 15 amino acids. V lost 4 bases to trimming and J lost 5 bases, with 19 bases between them. The germline V gene has CDR1 GTSNPN and CDR2 SVGIG (reference sequence). Template switching (which added a universal primer site) was used, and cDNA carried unique molecular identifiers. From the 5' RACE reads, TCRdb called clonotypes with MiXCR, one entry per CDR3 protein. This sample has around 570,000 distinct CDR3 sequences, with more than 9% found just once. This sample was shared with a second study, whose subject was yellow fever vaccine responses in identical twins.

Source material: PBMCs. The chain employs TRBV30 and TRBJ2-3, with D maybe TRBD1 (6 bases). The TCR comes from a woman aged 18 to 35 in good health. CDR3 sequence: CAWTIGQGNGDTQYF. In DNA form, the CDR3 reads TGTGCCTGGACCATCGGTCAGGGGAATGGAGATACGCAGTATTTT.